This T cell receptor beta chain was captured by sequencing in a study of T cell responses to AZD1222 COVID-19 vaccine. Overall study results and limits: Reportedly, close to half of spike-specific TCRs are directed against unmutated variant regions.

TCRdb's table, derived via immunoSEQ multiplex PCR, lists solely in-frame clones and lacks some. The sample has 130,000 to 150,000 clones, less than 95% seen once. Comments on this clone: The antigen is unknown.

The CDR3 totals 16 residues. The germline gives CDR1 SGHRS, CDR2 YFSETQ. The germline V and J ends were trimmed by 3 bases and 6 bases, with 22 bases remaining between them. Material: peripheral blood, obtained on day 0 of AZD1222 vaccination. The receptor comes from an adult in good health. The V and J genes are TRBV5-1 and TRBJ2-7; D is perhaps TRBD1 (5 bases). The CDR3 loop is CASSSLTAESPSEQYF. CDR3 sequence (DNA): TGCGCCAGCAGCTCGTTGACAGCCGAAAGCCCCAGCGAGCAGTACTTC.